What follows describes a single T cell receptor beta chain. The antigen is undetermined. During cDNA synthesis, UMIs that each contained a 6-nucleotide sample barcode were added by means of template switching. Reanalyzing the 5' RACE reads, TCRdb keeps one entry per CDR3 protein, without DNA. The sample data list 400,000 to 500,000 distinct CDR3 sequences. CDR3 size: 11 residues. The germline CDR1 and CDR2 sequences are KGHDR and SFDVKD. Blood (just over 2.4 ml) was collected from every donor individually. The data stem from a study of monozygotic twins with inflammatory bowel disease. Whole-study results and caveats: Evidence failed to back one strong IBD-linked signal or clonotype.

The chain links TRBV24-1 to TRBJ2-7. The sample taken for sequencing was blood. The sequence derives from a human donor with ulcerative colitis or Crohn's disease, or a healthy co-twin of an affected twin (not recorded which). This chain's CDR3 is CATSDFHEQYF.